Each of the 4 T cell receptor beta chains below was sequenced from the same sample in a study of blood T cell repertoires in COVID-19. TCRdb keeps only in-frame clones here, not all; method: immunoSEQ multiplex PCR. Altogether 120,000 to 150,000 clones are present, about 87% being singletons, with the ten largest covering about 2.5%. Sequencing was done on a sample of peripheral blood. The receptors were gathered from a human donor with COVID-19, enrolled during active disease. The donor label of this sample is uncertain.

The CDR3 DNA is TGTGCCAGCAGCCGGGGACTAGCGGGAGGGCCTGAGCAGTTCTTC. This codes for CASSRGLAGGPEQFF. V and J are TRBV3-1 (or the pseudogene TRBV3-2) and TRBJ2-1; 16 nucleotides match TRBD2. V was pared by 4 bases and J by 9 bases, with 3 bases of the junction left unmatched. The germline V gene has CDR1 LGHDT and CDR2 YNNKEL (reference sequence). This CDR3 has 15 residues.

The chain carries TRBV12-3 or TRBV12-4 and TRBJ2-2; D unclear. The length of the CDR3 is 13 residues. V was pared by 8 bases and J by 2 bases, with 9 bases between. CDR3 nucleotides: TGTGCCAGCCGAAAAACAAACACCGGGGAGCTGTTTTTT. Encoded protein: CASRKTNTGELFF.

J is TRBJ2-3 and V is TRBV5-1, with 10 bases that match TRBD2. With 3 bases clipped from V and 3 bases from J, the junction kept 7 bases outside the gene matches. The CDR3 has 16 amino acids. Germline loops: CDR1 SGHRS, CDR2 YFSETQ. CDR3 in DNA: TGCGCCAGCAGCTGGACGACTAGCGGGCCAACAGATACGCAGTATTTT. Its protein product is CASSWTTSGPTDTQYF.

The chain is built from TRBV11-2 and TRBJ1-2, with D uncertain. This CDR3 is built from 16 residues. The germline V gene has CDR1 SGHAT and CDR2 FQNNGV. The ends were cut back, 1 base at V and 2 bases at J, with 14 bases in the middle. The CDR3 is CASSLVGGPRNYGYTF. The CDR3 region has the DNA TGTGCCAGCAGCTTAGTGGGTGGGCCAAGAAACTATGGCTACACCTTC.